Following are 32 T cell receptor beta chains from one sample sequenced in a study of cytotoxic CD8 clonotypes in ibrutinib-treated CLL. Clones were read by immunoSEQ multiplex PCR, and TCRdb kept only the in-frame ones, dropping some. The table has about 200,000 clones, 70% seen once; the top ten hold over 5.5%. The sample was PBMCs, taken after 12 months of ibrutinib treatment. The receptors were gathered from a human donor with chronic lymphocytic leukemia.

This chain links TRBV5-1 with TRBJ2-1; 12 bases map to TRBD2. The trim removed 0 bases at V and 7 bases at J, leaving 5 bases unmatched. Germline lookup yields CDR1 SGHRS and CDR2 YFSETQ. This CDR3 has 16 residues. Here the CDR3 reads CASSLETSGRYNEQFF. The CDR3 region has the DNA TGCGCCAGCAGCTTGGAAACTAGCGGGAGGTATAATGAGCAGTTCTTC.

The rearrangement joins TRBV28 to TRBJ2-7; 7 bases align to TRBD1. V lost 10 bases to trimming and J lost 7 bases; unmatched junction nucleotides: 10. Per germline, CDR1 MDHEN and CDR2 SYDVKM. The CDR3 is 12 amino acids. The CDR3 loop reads CANLSQGWEQYF. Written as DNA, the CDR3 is TGTGCCAACCTATCACAGGGGTGGGAGCAGTACTTC.

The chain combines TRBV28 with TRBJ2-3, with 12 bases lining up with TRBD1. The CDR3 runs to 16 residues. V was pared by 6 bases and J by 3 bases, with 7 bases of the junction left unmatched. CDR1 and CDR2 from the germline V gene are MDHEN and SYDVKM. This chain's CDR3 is CASSIKGQGATDTQYF. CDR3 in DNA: TGTGCCAGCAGCATCAAGGGACAGGGGGCAACAGATACGCAGTATTTT.

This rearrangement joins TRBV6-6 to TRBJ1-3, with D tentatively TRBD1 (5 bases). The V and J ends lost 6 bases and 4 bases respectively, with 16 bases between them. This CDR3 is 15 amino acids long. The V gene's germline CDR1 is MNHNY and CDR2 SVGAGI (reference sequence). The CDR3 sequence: CASSDSLLAGNTIYF. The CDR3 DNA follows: TGTGCCAGCAGCGACAGTCTTTTAGCCGGAAACACCATATATTTT.

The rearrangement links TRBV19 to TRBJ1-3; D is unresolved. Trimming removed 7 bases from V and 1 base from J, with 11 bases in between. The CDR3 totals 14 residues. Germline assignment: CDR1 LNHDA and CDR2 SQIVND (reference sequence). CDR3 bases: TGTGCCAGTATGTCCTCACCTTCTGGAAACACCATATATTTT. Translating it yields CASMSSPSGNTIYF.

The CDR3, as DNA: TGTGCCAGCAGCTTAGTTGTCAGCGGGAGCTCCTACGAGCAGTACTTC. Protein product: CASSLVVSGSSYEQYF. The chain joins TRBV7-2 to TRBJ2-7, with TRBD2 matching 8 bases. The CDR3 runs 16 residues. Germline CDR1 and CDR2: SGHTA and FQGNSA. The J segment lost 0 bases and the V segment lost 1 base, leaving 5 bases of the junction unmatched.

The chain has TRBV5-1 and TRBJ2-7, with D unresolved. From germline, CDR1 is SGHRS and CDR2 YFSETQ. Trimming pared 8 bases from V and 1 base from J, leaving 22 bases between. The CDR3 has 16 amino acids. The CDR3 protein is CASPATDHSHSYEQYF. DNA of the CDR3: TGCGCCAGTCCCGCGACGGATCATTCCCATTCCTACGAGCAGTACTTC.

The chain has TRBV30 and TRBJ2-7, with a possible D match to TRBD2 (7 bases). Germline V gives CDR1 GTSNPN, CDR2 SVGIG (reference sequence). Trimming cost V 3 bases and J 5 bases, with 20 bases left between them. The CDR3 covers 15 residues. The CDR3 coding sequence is TGTGCCTGGAGCCTTAGGGGGGGAAAGGTTAACGAGCAGTACTTC. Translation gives CAWSLRGGKVNEQYF. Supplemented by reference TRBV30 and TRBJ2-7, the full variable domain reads SQTIHQWPATLVQPVGSPLSLECTVEGTSNPNLYWYRQAAGRGLQLLFYSVGIGQISSEVPQNLSASRPQDRQFILSSKKLLLSDSGFYLCAWSLRGGKVNEQYFGPGTRLTVT.

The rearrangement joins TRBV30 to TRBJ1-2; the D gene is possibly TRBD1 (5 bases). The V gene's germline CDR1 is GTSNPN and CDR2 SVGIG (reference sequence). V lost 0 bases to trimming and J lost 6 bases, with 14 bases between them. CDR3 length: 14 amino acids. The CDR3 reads CAWSVLQGRDGYTF. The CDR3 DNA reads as TGTGCCTGGAGTGTACTCCAGGGACGGGATGGCTACACCTTC.

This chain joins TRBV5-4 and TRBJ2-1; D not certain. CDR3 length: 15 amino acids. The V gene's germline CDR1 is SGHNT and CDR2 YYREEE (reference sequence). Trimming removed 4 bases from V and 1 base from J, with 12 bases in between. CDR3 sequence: CASSGGRPSYNEQFF. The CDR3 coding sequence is TGTGCCAGCAGCGGCGGTCGGCCTTCCTACAATGAGCAGTTCTTC.

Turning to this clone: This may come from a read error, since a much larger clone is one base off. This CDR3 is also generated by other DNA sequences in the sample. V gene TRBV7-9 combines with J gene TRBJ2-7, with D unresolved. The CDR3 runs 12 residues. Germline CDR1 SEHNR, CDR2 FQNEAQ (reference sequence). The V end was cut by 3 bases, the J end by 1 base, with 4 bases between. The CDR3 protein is CASSLGSYEQYF. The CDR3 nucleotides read TGTGCCAGCAGCTTGGGGTCCTACGAGCAGTACTTC.

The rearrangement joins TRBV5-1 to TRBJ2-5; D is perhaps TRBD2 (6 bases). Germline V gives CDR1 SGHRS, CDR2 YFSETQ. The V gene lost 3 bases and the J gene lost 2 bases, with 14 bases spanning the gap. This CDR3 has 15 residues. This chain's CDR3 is CASSWGGGGQETQYF. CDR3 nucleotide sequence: TGCGCCAGCAGCTGGGGCGGCGGAGGGCAAGAGACCCAGTACTTC.

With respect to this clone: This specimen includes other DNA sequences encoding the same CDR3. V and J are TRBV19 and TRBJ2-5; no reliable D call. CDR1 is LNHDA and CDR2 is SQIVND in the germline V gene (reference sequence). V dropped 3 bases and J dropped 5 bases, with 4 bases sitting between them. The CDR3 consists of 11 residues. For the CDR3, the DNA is TGTGCCAGTAGTATCAGGGAGACCCAGTACTTC. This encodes CASSIRETQYF.

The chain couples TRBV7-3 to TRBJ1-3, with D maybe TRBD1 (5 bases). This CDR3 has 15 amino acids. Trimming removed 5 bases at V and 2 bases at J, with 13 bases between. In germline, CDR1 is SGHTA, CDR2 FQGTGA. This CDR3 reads CASSPGGAAGNTIYF. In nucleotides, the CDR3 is TGTGCCAGCAGCCCCGGCGGGGCAGCTGGAAACACCATATATTTT.

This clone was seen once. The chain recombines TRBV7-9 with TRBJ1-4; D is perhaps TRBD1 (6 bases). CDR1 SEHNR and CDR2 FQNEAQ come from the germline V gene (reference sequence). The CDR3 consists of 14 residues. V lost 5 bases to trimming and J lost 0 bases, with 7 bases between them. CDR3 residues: CASSRQATNEKLFF. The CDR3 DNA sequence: TGTGCCAGCAGCAGACAGGCAACTAATGAAAAACTGTTTTTT.

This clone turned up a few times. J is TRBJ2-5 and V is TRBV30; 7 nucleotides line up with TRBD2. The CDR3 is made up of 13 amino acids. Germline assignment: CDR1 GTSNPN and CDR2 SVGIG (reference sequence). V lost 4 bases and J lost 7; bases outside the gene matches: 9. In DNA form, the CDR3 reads TGTGCCTGGAAAGGTCAAGGGAGGGGGACCCAGTACTTC. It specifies CAWKGQGRGTQYF.

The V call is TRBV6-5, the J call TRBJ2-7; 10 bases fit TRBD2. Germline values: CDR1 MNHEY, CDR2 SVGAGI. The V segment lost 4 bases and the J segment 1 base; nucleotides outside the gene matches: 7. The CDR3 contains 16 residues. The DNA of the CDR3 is TGTGCCAGCAGTTCCTGGACTAGCGGAGGTTCCTACGAGCAGTACTTC. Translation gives CASSSWTSGGSYEQYF.

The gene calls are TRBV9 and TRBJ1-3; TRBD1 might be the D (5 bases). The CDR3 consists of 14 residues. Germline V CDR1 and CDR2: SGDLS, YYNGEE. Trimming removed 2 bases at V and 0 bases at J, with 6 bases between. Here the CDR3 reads CASSVQGSGNTIYF. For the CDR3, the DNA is TGTGCCAGCAGCGTTCAGGGCTCTGGAAACACCATATATTTT.

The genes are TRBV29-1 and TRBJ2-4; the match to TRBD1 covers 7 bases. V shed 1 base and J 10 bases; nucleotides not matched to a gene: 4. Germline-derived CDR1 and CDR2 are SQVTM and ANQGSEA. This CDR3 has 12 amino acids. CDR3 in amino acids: CSVEGQGRIQYF. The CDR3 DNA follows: TGCAGCGTTGAAGGACAGGGAAGAATTCAGTACTTC.

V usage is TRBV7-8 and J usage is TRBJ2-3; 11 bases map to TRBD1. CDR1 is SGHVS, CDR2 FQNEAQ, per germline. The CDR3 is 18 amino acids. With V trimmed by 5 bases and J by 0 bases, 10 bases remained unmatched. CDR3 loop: CASSGGQGVRSSTDTQYF. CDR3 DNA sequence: TGTGCCAGCAGCGGGGGACAGGGGGTTCGCTCTAGCACAGATACGCAGTATTTT.

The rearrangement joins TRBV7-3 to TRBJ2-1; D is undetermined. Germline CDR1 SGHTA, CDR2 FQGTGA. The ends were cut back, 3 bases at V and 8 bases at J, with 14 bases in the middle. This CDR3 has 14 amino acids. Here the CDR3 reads CASSFPGSRDEQFF. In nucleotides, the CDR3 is TGTGCCAGCAGCTTCCCAGGAAGTCGGGATGAGCAGTTCTTC.

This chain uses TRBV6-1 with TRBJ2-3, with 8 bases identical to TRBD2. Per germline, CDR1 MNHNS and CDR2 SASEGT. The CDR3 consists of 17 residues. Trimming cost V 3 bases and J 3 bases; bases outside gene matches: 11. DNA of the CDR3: TGTGCCAGCAGTGAGTTTGGTAGCGGGGTTTTAACAGATACGCAGTATTTT. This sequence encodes CASSEFGSGVLTDTQYF.

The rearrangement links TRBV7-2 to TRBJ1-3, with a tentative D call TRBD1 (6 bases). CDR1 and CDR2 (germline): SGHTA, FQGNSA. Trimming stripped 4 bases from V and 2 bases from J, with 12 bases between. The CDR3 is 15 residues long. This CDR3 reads CASSSSRGPGNTIYF. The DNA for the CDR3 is TGTGCCAGCAGCTCCAGCCGGGGGCCTGGAAACACCATATATTTT.

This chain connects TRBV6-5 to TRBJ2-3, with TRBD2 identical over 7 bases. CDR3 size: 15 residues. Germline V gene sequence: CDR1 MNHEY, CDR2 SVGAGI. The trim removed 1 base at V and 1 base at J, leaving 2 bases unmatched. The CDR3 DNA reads TGTGCCAGCAGTTACTTAGCGGGCCGCACAGATACGCAGTATTTT. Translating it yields CASSYLAGRTDTQYF.

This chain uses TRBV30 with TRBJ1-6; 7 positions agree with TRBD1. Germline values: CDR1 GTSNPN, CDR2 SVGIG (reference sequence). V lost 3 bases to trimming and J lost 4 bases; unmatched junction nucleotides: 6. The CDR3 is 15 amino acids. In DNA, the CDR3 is TGTGCCTGGAGGACGGGACAGTCTTATAATTCACCCCTCCACTTT. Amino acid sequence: CAWRTGQSYNSPLHF.

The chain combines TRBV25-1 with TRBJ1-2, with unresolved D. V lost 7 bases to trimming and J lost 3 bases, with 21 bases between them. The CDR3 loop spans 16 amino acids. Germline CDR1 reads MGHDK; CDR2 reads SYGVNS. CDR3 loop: CASTGKSGRIDYGYTF. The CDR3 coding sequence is TGTGCCAGCACCGGAAAGTCCGGGAGGATCGACTATGGCTACACCTTC.

This CDR3 is CASRFDRDTEAFF. CDR3 nucleotides: TGTGCCAGCAGGTTTGACAGAGACACTGAAGCTTTCTTT. The chain carries TRBV2 and TRBJ1-1; a possible D gene is TRBD1 (5 bases). Trimming cost V 6 bases and J 3 bases, with 11 bases left between them. The CDR3 is made up of 13 amino acids. Germline lookup yields CDR1 SNHLY and CDR2 FYNNEI.

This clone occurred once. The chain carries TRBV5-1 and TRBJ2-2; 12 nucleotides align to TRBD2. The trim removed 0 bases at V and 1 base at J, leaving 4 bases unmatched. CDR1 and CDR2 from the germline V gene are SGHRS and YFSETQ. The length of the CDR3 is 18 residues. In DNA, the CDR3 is TGCGCCAGCAGCTTGGGACTAGCGGGGGCCCAGAACACCGGGGAGCTGTTTTTT. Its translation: CASSLGLAGAQNTGELFF.

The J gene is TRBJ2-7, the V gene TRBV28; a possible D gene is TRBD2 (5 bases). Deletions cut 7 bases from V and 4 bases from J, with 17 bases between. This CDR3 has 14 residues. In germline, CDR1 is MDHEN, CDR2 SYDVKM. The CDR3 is CASIPGSGYYEQYF. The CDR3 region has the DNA TGTGCCAGCATCCCGGGGAGTGGGTATTACGAGCAGTACTTC.

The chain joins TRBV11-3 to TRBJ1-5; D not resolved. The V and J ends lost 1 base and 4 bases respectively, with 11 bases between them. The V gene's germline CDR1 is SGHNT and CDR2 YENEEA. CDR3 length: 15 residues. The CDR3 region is CASSLARRPNQPQHF. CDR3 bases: TGTGCCAGCAGCTTAGCCCGGAGACCAAATCAGCCCCAGCATTTT.

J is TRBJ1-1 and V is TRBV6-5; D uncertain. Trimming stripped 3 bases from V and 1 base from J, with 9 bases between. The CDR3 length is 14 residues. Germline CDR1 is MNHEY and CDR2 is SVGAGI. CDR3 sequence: CASSYNRKNTEAFF. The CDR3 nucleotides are TGTGCCAGCAGTTATAATCGCAAGAACACTGAAGCTTTCTTT.

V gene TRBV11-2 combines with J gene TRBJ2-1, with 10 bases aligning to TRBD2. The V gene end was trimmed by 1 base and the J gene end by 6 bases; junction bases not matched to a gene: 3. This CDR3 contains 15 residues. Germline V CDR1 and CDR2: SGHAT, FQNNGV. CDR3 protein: CASSLGASGGNEQFF. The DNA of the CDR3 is TGTGCCAGCAGCTTAGGGGCTAGCGGGGGCAATGAGCAGTTCTTC.